This is a list of T cell receptor beta chains from one sample in a study of early T cells in non-severe SARS-CoV-2 infection. From the 5' RACE reads, TCRdb called clonotypes with MiXCR, one entry per CDR3 protein. The repertoire holds 54,000 or so distinct CDR3 sequences, 5.6% seen once, with 6% to 7% in the top ten. Input material: whole blood. The receptors here all came from an adult who was a healthcare worker with PCR-confirmed SARS-CoV-2 infection or an uninfected control (not recorded which). Each CDR3 is given with its conserved first and last residue. Each record gives: clone size, J gene, D gene, V gene, CDR3 DNA, CDR3 protein. D genes are given only for firm matches. Size is stated for part of the rows, as once, few or many counts, or as a class when the clone is expanded.

>many|TRBJ1-2|NA|TRBV15
TGTGCCACCAGCAGAGATCAACAGCTCTATGGCTACACCTTC
CATSRDQQLYGYTF
>NA|TRBJ1-1|NA|TRBV29-1
TGCAGCGTACCAGCAGGACCCCGGGGCACTGAAGCTTTCTTT
CSVPAGPRGTEAFF
>many|TRBJ2-7|TRBD2|TRBV12-5
TGTGCTAGTGGTTTGGCCGGGACTAGCGGGAGAGAGCAGTACTTC
CASGLAGTSGREQYF
>few|TRBJ2-5|TRBD2|TRBV7-2
TGTGCCAGCAGCGTCCTAGCGGGGGGCCGGGAGACCCAGTACTTC
CASSVLAGGRETQYF
>many|TRBJ2-2|TRBD2|TRBV9
TGTGCCAGCAGCCGACTAGCGGTCCCTTCAGGGGAGCTGTTTTTT
CASSRLAVPSGELFF
>many|TRBJ1-5|NA|TRBV18
TGTGCCAGCTCACCACGTGGGAGTAGCAATCAGCCCCAGCATTTT
CASSPRGSSNQPQHF
>NA|TRBJ2-5|TRBD2|TRBV5-4
TGTGCCAGCAGCTTAAAACTAGCGGGAGGGAATACTTACCAAGAGACCCAGTACTTC
CASSLKLAGGNTYQETQYF
>few|TRBJ1-5|NA|TRBV27
TGTGCCAGCAGTCCGGGGGCCGGGAGTAAGCCCCAGCATTTT
CASSPGAGSKPQHF
>many|TRBJ2-7|NA|TRBV14
TGTGCCAGCAGCCAGTCGGTCACTACCTACGAGCAGTACTTC
CASSQSVTTYEQYF
>many|TRBJ1-1|NA|TRBV5-1
TGCGCCAGCAGCCATAGGGCGTTTCTAAACACTGAAGCTTTCTTT
CASSHRAFLNTEAFF
>many|TRBJ1-6|NA|TRBV3-1
TGTGCCAGCAGCCAAGGACCGCCGAGGGGTTCACCCCTCCACTTT
CASSQGPPRGSPLHF
>few|TRBJ2-1|NA|TRBV9
TGTGCCAGCAGCGGCCCCCTAGACCATGAGCAGTTCTTC
CASSGPLDHEQFF
>many|TRBJ2-7|NA|TRBV29-1
TGCAGCGTCCCGGGACTCCGGGGCTACGAGCAGTACTTC
CSVPGLRGYEQYF
>many|TRBJ2-7|TRBD1|TRBV7-2
TGTGCCAGCAGCCCACGGGACAGTACCTACGAGCAGTACTTC
CASSPRDSTYEQYF
>many|TRBJ2-1|NA|TRBV20-1
TGCAGTGCTAGAGGCACGCGGGACCCAACCTACAATGAGCAGTTCTTC
CSARGTRDPTYNEQFF
>many|TRBJ2-6|NA|TRBV6-1
TGTGCCAGCAGTGAATCCCAGGCGGGCATCGGGGCCAACGTCCTGACTTTC
CASSESQAGIGANVLTF
>many|TRBJ2-5|TRBD1|TRBV12-3/TRBV12-4
TGTGCCAGCAGTTTAATCCCCAGGGACAGGGGAACCCAGTACTTC
CASSLIPRDRGTQYF
>many|TRBJ1-6|NA|TRBV7-9
TGTGCCAGCAGCTTAGAACAGTATAATTCACCCCTCCACTTT
CASSLEQYNSPLHF
>many|TRBJ2-6|NA|TRBV14
TGTGCCAGCAGCATATTACCCGGCGTCCTGACTTTC
CASSILPGVLTF
>many|TRBJ2-7|NA|TRBV5-4
TGTGCCAGCAGTTCGAGAGTTGACTACGAGCAGTACTTC
CASSSRVDYEQYF
>many|TRBJ1-2|NA|TRBV25-1
TGTGCCAGCAAAACCTTGACGGTCAGCAACTATGGCTACACCTTC
CASKTLTVSNYGYTF
>many|TRBJ2-1|NA|TRBV6-5
TGTGCCAGCACTAGCCGGAGCGGGTACAATGAGCAGTTCTTC
CASTSRSGYNEQFF
>many|TRBJ1-5|NA|TRBV12-3/TRBV12-4
TGTGCCAGCAGTTTTAGGAAGGGGGAGGGTAATCAGCCCCAGCATTTT
CASSFRKGEGNQPQHF
>many|TRBJ2-3|TRBD2|TRBV7-2
TGTGCCAGCAGCTCCTCAGCGGGGGTCGTCACAGATACGCAGTATTTT
CASSSSAGVVTDTQYF
>few|TRBJ2-3|NA|TRBV3-1
TGTGCCAGCAGCCGCAGGGGAACCGATTCTACGCAGTATTTT
CASSRRGTDSTQYF
>many|TRBJ2-3|NA|TRBV12-3/TRBV12-4
TGTGCCAGCAGTTTAGCGCTGGATACGCAGTATTTT
CASSLALDTQYF
>many|TRBJ2-1|NA|TRBV7-3
TGTGCCAGCAGCCCTTTCTCCTACAATGAGCAGTTCTTC
CASSPFSYNEQFF
>many|TRBJ2-2|NA|TRBV2
TGTGCCAGCAGTAGTCTAGCATCCACCGGGGAGCTGTTTTTT
CASSSLASTGELFF
>NA|TRBJ1-5|NA|TRBV12-3/TRBV12-4
TGTGCCACCTCTGTGAAAGGTGCCAGCAATCAGCCCCAGCATTTT
CATSVKGASNQPQHF